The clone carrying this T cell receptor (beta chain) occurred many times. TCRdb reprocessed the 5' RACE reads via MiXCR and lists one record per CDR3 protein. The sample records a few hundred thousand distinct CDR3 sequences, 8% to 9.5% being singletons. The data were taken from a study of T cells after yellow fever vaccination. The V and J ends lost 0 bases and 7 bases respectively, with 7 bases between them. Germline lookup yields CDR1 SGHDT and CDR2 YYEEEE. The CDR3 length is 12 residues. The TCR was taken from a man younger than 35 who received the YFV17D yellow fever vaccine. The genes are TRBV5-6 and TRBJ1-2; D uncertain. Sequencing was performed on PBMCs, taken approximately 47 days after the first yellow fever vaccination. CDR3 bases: TGTGCCAGCAGCTTGGAGTCGGGTGGCTACACCTTC. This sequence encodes CASSLESGGYTF.